Listed here are 23 T cell receptor beta chains from one sample, sequenced in a study of cytomegalovirus exposure and HLA in healthy donors. The primer mix had 60 Vbeta and 13 Jbeta primers. The assay was immunoSEQ multiplex PCR, and TCRdb's table has in-frame clones only and misses some. Among over 95,000 clones, over 65% were seen once, and the ten largest hold approximately 5%. The sequenced sample consisted of PBMCs. Every receptor here comes from a woman aged 25-40 years in good health and CMV-seropositive.

J is TRBJ1-2 and V is TRBV27; maybe TRBD1 (5 bases). The CDR3 contains 13 residues. Germline lookup yields CDR1 MNHEY and CDR2 SMNVEV (reference sequence). V lost 6 bases and J 3 bases, leaving 11 bases between the germline ends. CDR3 DNA: TGTGCCAGCAGATTGACAGTAGACTATGGCTACACCTTC. It is translated as CASRLTVDYGYTF.

This clone was seen a single time. The V gene is TRBV7-3, the J gene TRBJ2-6; a weak D match, TRBD2 (5 bases). CDR3 length equals 14 residues. Trimming removed 5 bases from V and 0 bases from J, with 5 bases in between. CDR1 and CDR2 (germline): SGHTA, FQGTGA. CDR3 nucleotide sequence: TGTGCCAGCAGCGGAGGCTCTGGGGCCAACGTCCTGACTTTC. It codes for CASSGGSGANVLTF.

DNA of the CDR3: TGTGCCTGGAGTACCCGACGGACTAGCGGATACACAGATACGCAGTATTTT. This encodes CAWSTRRTSGYTDTQYF. The chain joins TRBV30 to TRBJ2-3; TRBD2 agrees at 10 bases. This CDR3 region has 17 residues. CDR1 is GTSNPN, CDR2 SVGIG, per germline (reference sequence). The J segment lost 2 bases and the V segment lost 2 bases, leaving 10 bases of the junction unmatched.

The V call is TRBV4-1, the J call TRBJ2-3, with D tentatively TRBD1 (6 bases). Per the germline V gene, CDR1 is MGHRA and CDR2 is YSYEKL. Trimming took off 3 bases at V and 1 base at J, with 17 bases between the two ends. CDR3 size: 17 residues. CDR3 residues: CASSHPRNREGTDTQYF. The CDR3 coding sequence is TGCGCCAGCAGCCATCCCCGGAACAGGGAAGGCACAGATACGCAGTATTTT.

V gene TRBV4-1 combines with J gene TRBJ2-7, with D uncertain. Per the germline V gene, CDR1 is MGHRA and CDR2 is YSYEKL. The CDR3 extends over 15 amino acids. The ends were cut back, 1 base at V and 3 bases at J, with 13 bases in the middle. The CDR3 DNA reads as TGCGCCAGCAGCCAAGTGTGGCTAGAGGACTACGAGCAGTACTTC. Amino acids: CASSQVWLEDYEQYF.

V and J are TRBV5-1 and TRBJ2-3; tentative D call: TRBD2 (5 bases). CDR3 length: 16 residues. Trimming removed 0 bases at V and 1 base at J, with 12 bases between. Germline CDR1 and CDR2: SGHRS and YFSETQ. The CDR3 reads CASSLDRSAGTDTQYF. The CDR3 DNA reads TGCGCCAGCAGCTTGGACCGTTCAGCGGGCACAGATACGCAGTATTTT. Based on the CDR3 plus reference TRBV5-1 and TRBJ2-3, the full variable domain is KAGVTQTPRYLIKTRGQQVTLSCSPISGHRSVSWYQQTPGQGLQFLFEYFSETQRNKGNFPGRFSGRQFSNSRSEMNVSTLELGDSALYLCASSLDRSAGTDTQYFGPGTRLTVL.

V gene TRBV18 combines with J gene TRBJ1-4; TRBD1 is a possible D gene (6 bases). This CDR3 has 17 residues. Germline V gene data show CDR1 as KGHSH and CDR2 as LQKENI. Deletions cut 0 bases from V and 4 bases from J, with 15 bases between. The CDR3 loop is CASSPPPLQGLNEKLFF. Written as DNA, the CDR3 is TGTGCCAGCTCACCACCACCTTTGCAGGGGCTTAATGAAAAACTGTTTTTT.

This rearrangement joins TRBV5-8 to TRBJ2-7, with D possibly being TRBD1 (6 bases). This CDR3 spans 14 amino acids. The germline V gene has CDR1 SGHTS and CDR2 YDEGEE. V lost 3 bases and J lost 6, with 16 bases in between. CDR3 DNA sequence: TGTGCCAGCAGCTCTGGACAGACCAACATCGAGCAGTACTTC. This sequence encodes CASSSGQTNIEQYF.

The J gene is TRBJ2-5, the V gene TRBV27; D is unresolved. The V end was cut by 6 bases, the J end by 3 bases, with 17 bases between. The CDR3 runs to 15 residues. CDR1 is MNHEY and CDR2 is SMNVEV in the germline V gene (reference sequence). CDR3 nucleotide sequence: TGTGCCAGCAGCCCCCCACGTGACTTTAAAGAGACCCAGTACTTC. This codes for CASSPPRDFKETQYF.

A single count supports this clone. The gene calls are TRBV30 and TRBJ1-1; a possible D gene is TRBD1 (6 bases). Between the trimmed V and J ends, which lost 0 bases and 7 bases, there was a span of 15 bases. The CDR3 totals 14 residues. CDR1 is GTSNPN and CDR2 is SVGIG in the germline V gene (reference sequence). CDR3 nucleotides: TGTGCCTGGAGTGTGGGGGGGCCTTTAGGTGAAGCTTTCTTT. Its translation is CAWSVGGPLGEAFF.

This chain links TRBV7-9 with TRBJ2-1; 11 nucleotides match TRBD2. The CDR3 length is 16 residues. Trimming cost V 4 bases and J 6 bases; bases outside gene matches: 8. Germline V gene lookup returns CDR1 SEHNR and CDR2 FQNEAQ (reference sequence). The CDR3 coding sequence is TGTGCCAGCAGCTCCCTAGCGGGAGGAAAAGGCAATGAGCAGTTCTTC. It codes for CASSSLAGGKGNEQFF.

V gene TRBV27 combines with J gene TRBJ2-3; 9 bases line up with TRBD2. The CDR3 has 16 residues. V was pared by 5 bases and J by 2 bases, with 8 bases of the junction left unmatched. CDR1 is MNHEY and CDR2 is SMNVEV in the germline V gene (reference sequence). The DNA for the CDR3 is TGTGCCAGCAGTCCGGCAGCGGGAGGCTTCACAGATACGCAGTATTTT. It translates to CASSPAAGGFTDTQYF.

This clone was observed a single time. V is TRBV9 and J is TRBJ1-5, with 7 bases identical to TRBD1. The germline V gene has CDR1 SGDLS and CDR2 YYNGEE. The CDR3 has 14 residues. V shed 0 bases and J 6 bases; nucleotides not matched to a gene: 3. Here the CDR3 DNA reads TGTGCCAGCAGCGTAGGACAGGGTTTTCAGCCCCAGCATTTT. Translation: CASSVGQGFQPQHF.

The chain has TRBV19 and TRBJ2-3; 9 nucleotides agree with TRBD1. The J segment lost 0 bases and the V segment lost 5 bases, leaving 3 bases of the junction unmatched. CDR1 is LNHDA and CDR2 is SQIVND in the germline V gene (reference sequence). This CDR3 region has 15 residues. CDR3 sequence reads: CASSPDRGSTDTQYF. The CDR3 DNA reads TGTGCCAGTAGTCCCGACAGGGGGAGCACAGATACGCAGTATTTT.

This clone was counted a few times. This chain uses TRBV6-6 with TRBJ2-7; D not resolved. The CDR3 loop spans 11 amino acids. Germline V gene lookup returns CDR1 MNHNY and CDR2 SVGAGI (reference sequence). V was cut by 7 bases and J by 5 bases, with 9 bases left in between. In nucleotides, the CDR3 is TGTGCCAGCACCAGGTCGGACGAGCAGTACTTC. Translated, it gives CASTRSDEQYF.

The rearrangement uses TRBV19 and TRBJ2-3, with 7 bases identical to TRBD2. Looked up from germline, CDR1 is LNHDA and CDR2 is SQIVND (reference sequence). There are 14 residues in the CDR3. V shed 5 bases and J 5 bases; nucleotides not matched to a gene: 7. The CDR3 nucleotides are TGTGCCAGTAGTCCACGACTAGCTGGAGATACGCAGTATTTT. Its protein is CASSPRLAGDTQYF.

The rearrangement uses TRBV4-1 and TRBJ1-1; TRBD1 might be the D (5 bases). The CDR3 has 16 amino acids. Per the germline V gene, CDR1 is MGHRA and CDR2 is YSYEKL. Trimming took off 2 bases at V and 5 bases at J, with 18 bases between the two ends. In DNA, the CDR3 is TGCGCCAGCAGCCAAAAATGGCAGGGTCTTTGGACTGAAGCTTTCTTT. Its translation is CASSQKWQGLWTEAFF.

Only a few counts were recorded for this clone. The rearrangement links TRBV7-9 to TRBJ1-2; D is unresolved. In germline, CDR1 is SEHNR, CDR2 FQNEAQ (reference sequence). The V and J ends lost 5 bases and 7 bases respectively, with 17 bases between them. The CDR3 extends over 14 amino acids. The CDR3 coding sequence is TGTGCCAGCAGCGAACTCGTTATACCATCTGGCTACACCTTC. Amino acids: CASSELVIPSGYTF.

This sequence joins TRBV2 and TRBJ2-3, with a possible D match to TRBD1 (6 bases). Per germline, CDR1 SNHLY and CDR2 FYNNEI. The CDR3 loop spans 12 amino acids. With 6 bases removed from V and 4 bases from J, the gap between germline ends came to 8 bases. For the CDR3, the DNA is TGTGCCAGCAGAGGGACATCAGATACGCAGTATTTT. Encoded protein: CASRGTSDTQYF.

This chain links TRBV6-5 with TRBJ2-5; D possibly corresponds to TRBD2 (5 bases). V was shortened by 8 bases and J by 5 bases, with 15 bases between the two germline ends. The CDR3 spans 13 residues. Germline CDR1 and CDR2: MNHEY and SVGAGI. The CDR3 spells CASHKEGGETQYF. Here the CDR3 DNA reads TGTGCCAGCCACAAAGAGGGTGGTGAGACCCAGTACTTC.

As to this clone: At the DNA level, this CDR3 is encoded by other sequences in the same sample as well. This chain joins TRBV18 and TRBJ1-1, with D tentatively TRBD1 (5 bases). V gave up 3 bases and J gave up 4 bases, with 9 bases separating them. CDR1 is KGHSH and CDR2 is LQKENI in the germline V gene. The CDR3 contains 13 residues. The DNA for the CDR3 is TGTGCCAGCTCACCTCAGGGTGGCACTGAAGCTTTCTTT. Encoded protein: CASSPQGGTEAFF.

The J gene is TRBJ1-1, the V gene TRBV5-6, with D possibly TRBD1 on 5 matching bases. The CDR3 consists of 14 residues. The germline V and J ends were trimmed by 2 bases and 4 bases, with 12 bases remaining between them. Germline CDR1 SGHDT, CDR2 YYEEEE. The chain's CDR3 is CASSLGAQGTEAFF. CDR3 nucleotides: TGTGCCAGCAGCTTAGGGGCTCAAGGCACTGAAGCTTTCTTT.

The count of this clone is one. The chain combines TRBV4-1 with TRBJ1-2; the match to TRBD1 covers 10 bases. Germline V gene lookup returns CDR1 MGHRA and CDR2 YSYEKL. CDR3 size: 15 residues. Unmatched junction bases numbered 5, after V lost 4 bases and J lost 3 bases. CDR3 region: CASSLGTGEHYGYTF. CDR3 coding DNA: TGCGCCAGCAGCCTAGGGACAGGGGAACACTATGGCTACACCTTC.